This T cell receptor (beta chain) was profiled in a study of cytomegalovirus exposure and HLA in healthy donors. Study-level points and caveats: Common viral pathogens seemed to be connected with several of the most significant clusters, according to a later analysis.

This CDR3 has 14 amino acids. The germline CDR1 and CDR2 sequences are SGHNT and YYREEE (reference sequence). Regarding this clone: The target antigen is unknown.

Amplification used 60 Vbeta primers and 13 Jbeta primers. Some clones are missing from TCRdb's copy, which holds only in-frame ones; the method was immunoSEQ multiplex PCR. Seen here are 110,000 to 150,000 clones, 68% observed once, and the top ten hold approximately 4.3%. The specimen was PBMCs. The TCR was taken from a man aged 55-75 years in good health and CMV-seronegative. This sequence joins TRBV5-4 and TRBJ2-5; tentatively, D is TRBD2 (6 bases). The end of the DNA fits TRBJ2-7 better, so the J call may be wrong. CDR3 amino acids: CASSSGTVPYEQYF. The DNA of the CDR3 is TGTGCCAGCAGCTCCGGGACTGTTCCCTACGAGCAGTACTTC.